This is a list of T cell receptor beta chains from one sample in a study of identical twins. Via MiXCR, TCRdb re-called the 5' RACE reads, giving one row per CDR3 protein. Counted here are approximately 280,000 distinct CDR3 sequences, approximately 8.5% occurring once; the ten biggest clones make up 2.1%. The data also belong to a second study, concerning yellow fever vaccine responses in identical twins.

What was sequenced was memory (CD45RO+) T cells sorted from blood. The receptors shown here come from a woman between 18 and 30 years old in good health. Both conserved end residues are part of each CDR3. Fields, in order: D gene, clone size, CDR3 length, J gene, V gene, CDR3 DNA, CDR3 protein. D genes are given only for firm matches. A row's size may be missing; if present it is once, few, many or a size class.

D: -; size: many; length: 17; J: TRBJ1-4; V: TRBV4-1; DNA: TGCGCCAGCAGCCAGGGGCGGTCCAGCCTAGATGTGGAAAAACTGTTTTTT; CDR3: CASSQGRSSLDVEKLFF
D: -; size: -; length: 16; J: TRBJ1-1; V: TRBV27; DNA: TGTGCCAGCAGTTTATCTTGGGAGGTCATGAACACTGAAGCTTTCTTT; CDR3: CASSLSWEVMNTEAFF
D: TRBD2; size: many; length: 17; J: TRBJ2-2; V: TRBV4-1; DNA: TGCGCCAGCAGCCCGGTAGGGCTAAGGGGAGGGACCGGGGAGCTGTTTTTT; CDR3: CASSPVGLRGGTGELFF
D: -; size: many; length: 12; J: TRBJ2-5; V: TRBV5-1; DNA: TGCGCCAGCAGCTCCTCCCGGGAGACCCAGTACTTC; CDR3: CASSSSRETQYF
D: -; size: many; length: 15; J: TRBJ1-5; V: TRBV5-1; DNA: TGCGCCAGCAGCTCGACGGGAACAGGCGGTCAGCCCCAGCATTTT; CDR3: CASSSTGTGGQPQHF
D: -; size: few; length: 11; J: TRBJ2-2; V: TRBV19; DNA: TGTGCCAGTAGCACAAGAGGGGAGCTGTTTTTT; CDR3: CASSTRGELFF
D: TRBD2; size: -; length: 16; J: TRBJ2-5; V: TRBV2; DNA: TGTGCCAGCAGTTCCCTAGCGGGGCCGAAGCAAGAGACCCAGTACTTC; CDR3: CASSSLAGPKQETQYF
D: -; size: many; length: 14; J: TRBJ2-6; V: TRBV12-3/TRBV12-4; DNA: TGTGCCAGCAGTATAAGCTCTGGGGCCAACGTCCTGACTTTC; CDR3: CASSISSGANVLTF
D: -; size: many; length: 14; J: TRBJ2-3; V: TRBV6-4; DNA: TGTGCCAGCAGTGACGGGCCCGAGGGAGATACGCAGTATTTT; CDR3: CASSDGPEGDTQYF
D: TRBD2; size: -; length: 13; J: TRBJ2-3; V: TRBV2; DNA: TGTGCCACCCGGGGGGGACTTACAGATACGCAGTATTTT; CDR3: CATRGGLTDTQYF
D: -; size: few; length: 14; J: TRBJ1-1; V: TRBV14; DNA: TGTGCCAGCAGCCAACCTCTGTTCGCGACTGAAGCTTTCTTT; CDR3: CASSQPLFATEAFF
D: -; size: many; length: 13; J: TRBJ1-3; V: TRBV29-1; DNA: TGCAGCGTTGGCGGTAACTCTGGAAACACCATATATTTT; CDR3: CSVGGNSGNTIYF
D: TRBD2; size: few; length: 16; J: TRBJ2-7; V: TRBV25-1; DNA: TGTGCCAGCAGTGAAGAACTAGCGGGAGCGTTCTACGAGCAGTACTTC; CDR3: CASSEELAGAFYEQYF
D: TRBD2; size: few; length: 15; J: TRBJ2-1; V: TRBV10-1; DNA: TGCGCCAGCAGTGAGAGGACTAGCGGGGTCGGTGAGCAGTTCTTC; CDR3: CASSERTSGVGEQFF
D: -; size: many; length: 16; J: TRBJ2-7; V: TRBV5-1; DNA: TGCGCCAGCAGCGACGGAGGGGGTGTGAGCTCCTACGAGCAGTACTTC; CDR3: CASSDGGGVSSYEQYF
D: TRBD2; size: -; length: 15; J: TRBJ2-2; V: TRBV2; DNA: TGTGCCAGCAGGCTAGCGGAAGCGAACACCGGGGAGCTGTTTTTT; CDR3: CASRLAEANTGELFF
D: TRBD2; size: few; length: 14; J: TRBJ2-1; V: TRBV2; DNA: TGTGCCAGCAGTGCTACTAGCGCAACCAATGAGCAGTTCTTC; CDR3: CASSATSATNEQFF
D: TRBD2; size: -; length: 15; J: TRBJ2-3; V: TRBV7-2; DNA: TGTGCCAGCAGCTTAACAGCGGGGGGGCTTGATACGCAGTATTTT; CDR3: CASSLTAGGLDTQYF
D: TRBD1; size: -; length: 18; J: TRBJ2-5; V: TRBV19; DNA: TGTGCCAGTAGTCATTCTCGATCCCAGACAGGGATTGTAGAGACCCAGTACTTC; CDR3: CASSHSRSQTGIVETQYF
D: -; size: few; length: 14; J: TRBJ1-2; V: TRBV9; DNA: TGTGCCAGCAGCGTAGGGGTCTCCCTCTATGGCTACACCTTC; CDR3: CASSVGVSLYGYTF
D: -; size: few; length: 13; J: TRBJ1-4; V: TRBV28; DNA: TGTGCCAGCAGTCAACCTCCTTTAGAAAAACTGTTTTTT; CDR3: CASSQPPLEKLFF
D: -; size: -; length: 15; J: TRBJ2-7; V: TRBV6-5; DNA: TGTGCCAGCAGTTCCCTAAGCGGAGGATATATCGAGCAGTACTTC; CDR3: CASSSLSGGYIEQYF
D: TRBD2; size: few; length: 15; J: TRBJ2-7; V: TRBV7-9; DNA: TGTGCCAGCAGCCACACCTCTAGCGGAACCTACGAGCAGTACTTC; CDR3: CASSHTSSGTYEQYF
D: TRBD2; size: -; length: 17; J: TRBJ2-3; V: TRBV5-1; DNA: TGCGCCAGCAGCTCCATGATCGGACTAGCGGGAGTAGATACGCAGTATTTT; CDR3: CASSSMIGLAGVDTQYF
D: -; size: few; length: 16; J: TRBJ2-1; V: TRBV7-3; DNA: TGTGCCAGCAGCTTTACGGACGGTCCCGGGAACAATGAGCAGTTCTTC; CDR3: CASSFTDGPGNNEQFF
D: -; size: many; length: 11; J: TRBJ1-1; V: TRBV29-1; DNA: TGCAGCGTTGTTAAGGGAGCTGGCGCTTTCTTT; CDR3: CSVVKGAGAFF
D: TRBD2; size: few; length: 15; J: TRBJ2-1; V: TRBV4-1; DNA: TGCGCCAGCAGCCAAGACCAGGCGAGCGGGAGAGAGCAGTTCTTC; CDR3: CASSQDQASGREQFF
D: -; size: many; length: 14; J: TRBJ2-7; V: TRBV28; DNA: TGTGCCAGCAGCCCTTGGACCCAAACCTACGAGCAGTACTTC; CDR3: CASSPWTQTYEQYF
D: -; size: few; length: 13; J: TRBJ2-1; V: TRBV4-2; DNA: TGTGCCAGCAGCCAAGAACTGGGCTATGAGCAGTTCTTC; CDR3: CASSQELGYEQFF
D: TRBD1; size: many; length: 16; J: TRBJ2-2; V: TRBV7-7; DNA: TGTGCCAGCAGCTTAGAAGGAACAGGGGGCCTCGGGGAGCTGTTTTTT; CDR3: CASSLEGTGGLGELFF
D: TRBD1; size: many; length: 16; J: TRBJ1-6; V: TRBV3-1; DNA: TGTGCCAGCAGCCAAGGACAGGGTCTAAGTAATTCACCCCTCCACTTT; CDR3: CASSQGQGLSNSPLHF